This note documents a single TCR beta chain sequence. Its antigen is undetermined. The sample belongs to a study of somatic mutations in cytotoxic T cells in rheumatoid arthritis. Overall study results and limits: Expanded CD8+ clones had unknown antigen targets. The largest CD8+ clone made up over 20% of CD8+ cells in 8 of 65 patients.

V gave up 7 bases and J gave up 7 bases; unmatched junction bases: 13. There are 16 residues in the CDR3. Germline values: CDR1 SGHAT, CDR2 FQNNGV. Some clones are missing from TCRdb's copy, which holds only in-frame ones; the method was immunoSEQ multiplex PCR. The profile shows roughly 7,800 clones, about 71% of them singletons. The sequence was collected from a woman in her forties or fifties in good health. The sample comprised CD8+ T cells sorted from blood. The V and J genes are TRBV11-2 and TRBJ2-1; 10 positions agree with TRBD2. The CDR3 reads CASNVLAGIETNEQFF. The DNA for the CDR3 is TGTGCCAGCAACGTACTAGCGGGGATCGAGACGAATGAGCAGTTCTTC.